The rows below give T cell receptor beta chains drawn from one sample of a study of cytomegalovirus exposure and HLA in healthy donors. Profiling relied on immunoSEQ multiplex PCR, and the TCRdb table lists in-frame clones only, not all of them. The table shows 250,000 to 350,000 clones, with 80% occurring only once. Sequencing was performed on PBMCs. The receptors shown here come from a girl aged 2-15 years in good health and CMV-seronegative. The CDR3 runs from the conserved cysteine through the conserved F or W. A D gene is named only where the DNA matches it firmly. The listing skips clone size in some rows; elsewhere it reads once, few, many or a size class.

J	size	D	V	DNA	CDR3
TRBJ2-1	-	TRBD2	TRBV6-4	TGTGCCAGCAGTGACTTGCGGGGGAACTACAATGAGCAGTTCTTC	CASSDLRGNYNEQFF
TRBJ2-7	few	-	TRBV27	TGTGCCAGCAGTTTTCGTTACGAGCAGTACTTC	CASSFRYEQYF
TRBJ2-5	-	-	TRBV11-3	TGTGCCAGCAGCCCAGGGTCCCAAGAGACCCAGTACTTC	CASSPGSQETQYF
TRBJ1-3	few	-	TRBV6-1	TGTGCCAGCAGTGTCTCCTACAGGGTAGGAAACACCATATATTTT	CASSVSYRVGNTIYF
TRBJ2-3	-	-	TRBV5-1	TGCGCCAGCAGCACATTTATCCCAGATACGCAGTATTTT	CASSTFIPDTQYF
TRBJ1-6	-	TRBD1	TRBV5-1	TGCGCCAGCAGCTTGTATTCGGGACAGGGCTATAATTCACCCCTCCACTTT	CASSLYSGQGYNSPLHF
TRBJ1-1	few	-	TRBV4-1	TGCGCCAGCGTTCCGGGACAGAACACTGAAGCTTTCTTT	CASVPGQNTEAFF
TRBJ1-1	-	-	TRBV5-6	TGTGCCAGCAGCTTAGACTGGAACACTGAAGCTTTCTTT	CASSLDWNTEAFF
TRBJ1-2	-	TRBD1	TRBV10-3	TGTGCCATCAGTACCACCCGGGACAGTTTCGTCAACTATGGCTACACCTTC	CAISTTRDSFVNYGYTF
TRBJ1-1	-	-	TRBV30	TGTGCCTGGAGCGTTCAGGTCAACAGGAAAGCTTTCTTT	CAWSVQVNRKAFF
TRBJ2-7	-	-	TRBV5-4	TGTGCCAGCAGCCCCGGGAGGGGGACAGCTAAGGGCGAGCAGTACTTC	CASSPGRGTAKGEQYF
TRBJ2-1	-	TRBD1	TRBV28	TGTGCCACTGACAGGGCCGAGGGGTATGAGCAGTTCTTC	CATDRAEGYEQFF
TRBJ2-5	-	TRBD2	TRBV4-2	TGTGCCAGCAGCCAAGAGCGGGGGGGCCAAGAGACCCAGTACTTC	CASSQERGGQETQYF
TRBJ1-3	-	-	TRBV5-1	TGCGCCAGCAGCTTGGGTCGGGGATCTGGAAACACCATATATTTT	CASSLGRGSGNTIYF
TRBJ1-5	-	-	TRBV7-8	TGTGCCAGCAGCCTTTCATCGGGAGACAATCAGCCCCAGCATTTT	CASSLSSGDNQPQHF
TRBJ2-7	-	TRBD1	TRBV6-1	TGTGCCAGCAGCTCCGCGGGGACAGGGGGTTACGAGCAGTACTTC	CASSSAGTGGYEQYF
TRBJ2-3	-	-	TRBV29-1	TGCAGCGTTGACTTTAGCCTCTTAAGGACAGATACGCAGTATTTT	CSVDFSLLRTDTQYF
TRBJ1-2	-	TRBD1	TRBV6-1	TGTGCCAGCAGGACAGGGGGCAATGGCTACACCTTC	CASRTGGNGYTF
TRBJ2-3	-	-	TRBV25-1	TGTGCCAGCAGTGAATTGAGGGGGAGGGGACGCACAGATACGCAGTATTTT	CASSELRGRGRTDTQYF
TRBJ2-5	-	TRBD2	TRBV9	TGTGCCAGCAGCGTAGGACTAGCGGGAGGGGGGCAAGAGACCCAGTACTTC	CASSVGLAGGGQETQYF
TRBJ1-1	-	-	TRBV6-5	TGTGCCAGCACCGGACAAGTATTCGCTGAAGCTTTCTTT	CASTGQVFAEAFF
TRBJ1-4	-	-	TRBV2	TGTGCCAGCAAACGAAAAGGGAGTAATGAAAAACTGTTTTTT	CASKRKGSNEKLFF
TRBJ2-1	-	-	TRBV10-3	TGTGCCATCAGCAGATATGGCTCCCAAGATGAGCAGTTCTTC	CAISRYGSQDEQFF
TRBJ2-5	once	TRBD1	TRBV9	TGTGCCAGCAGCGTAGCAGGGGGAGCAGAGACCCAGTACTTC	CASSVAGGAETQYF
TRBJ1-1	once	TRBD1	TRBV19	TGTGCCAGTAGTGAGGGACAGGGTGAAGCTTTCTTT	CASSEGQGEAFF
TRBJ2-1	-	TRBD2	TRBV7-6	TGTGCCAGCAGCGGGAGGACTAGCGGGAGTTCCAATGAGCAGTTCTTC	CASSGRTSGSSNEQFF
TRBJ1-5	-	-	TRBV28	TGTGCCAGCTCGCGGGACTTCAATCAGCCCCAGCATTTT	CASSRDFNQPQHF
TRBJ2-5	-	TRBD1	TRBV7-3	TGTGCCAGCAGCCTGACAGGGTTAGAGACCCAGTACTTC	CASSLTGLETQYF
TRBJ1-4	-	-	TRBV15	TGTGCCACCAGCACTTCCTACAGACAGCAAGAAAATAATGAAAAACTGTTTTTT	CATSTSYRQQENNEKLFF
TRBJ2-5	-	-	TRBV13	TGTGCCAGCAGCTTAGGTAGGGCGGGGCGCGAGTACCAAGAGACCCAGTACTTC	CASSLGRAGREYQETQYF
TRBJ2-3	-	TRBD2	TRBV11-2	TGTGCCAGCAGCTGGGATGTAGCGGGAGGTACCACAGATACGCAGTATTTT	CASSWDVAGGTTDTQYF
TRBJ1-2	once	-	TRBV13	TGTGCCAGCAGCCAAGGCAGGGGCTACTATGGCTACACCTTC	CASSQGRGYYGYTF
TRBJ1-5	-	-	TRBV28	TGTGCCAGCAGAGGGCGGCGGGGAGGTAGCAATCAGCCCCAGCATTTT	CASRGRRGGSNQPQHF
TRBJ2-2	-	-	TRBV9	TGTGCCAGCGGGCAGGGAAACACCGGGGAGCTGTTTTTT	CASGQGNTGELFF
TRBJ1-2	few	-	TRBV21-1	TGTGCCAGCAGCTCTCACGGGGGCTATGGCTACACCTTC	CASSSHGGYGYTF
TRBJ2-5	-	TRBD2	TRBV7-2	TGTGCCGTCCCTATGAACTTAGCGGGGGCAGTGGGGACCCAGTACTTC	CAVPMNLAGAVGTQYF
TRBJ1-5	-	TRBD1	TRBV10-3	TGTGCCATCAGTGAGTATGGGACAGGGGTGACAAATAGCAATCAGCCCCAGCATTTT	CAISEYGTGVTNSNQPQHF
TRBJ2-7	once	TRBD2	TRBV29-1	TGCAGCGTTTTTAGCGGGGGTCGCGAGCAGTACTTC	CSVFSGGREQYF
TRBJ1-1	-	-	TRBV10-3	TGTGCCATCGGCGCAGGGGTGAACACTGAAGCTTTCTTT	CAIGAGVNTEAFF
TRBJ2-7	few	TRBD2	TRBV5-1	TGCGCCAGCAGCTCCACTGGGGGGGAGGCCTACGAGCAGTACTTC	CASSSTGGEAYEQYF
TRBJ2-3	-	TRBD2	TRBV4-1	TGCGCCAGCAGCCATGGGCAGCGGGGAAGCACAGATACGCAGTATTTT	CASSHGQRGSTDTQYF
TRBJ1-1	-	-	TRBV5-1	TGCGCCAGCAGCCCGGACACCGTTGGGAACGCTGAAGCTTTCTTT	CASSPDTVGNAEAFF
TRBJ2-3	-	TRBD2	TRBV18	TGTGCCAGCTCACCAGGCATGAGCGGGAGGATGGGAGATACGCAGTATTTT	CASSPGMSGRMGDTQYF
TRBJ2-7	few	TRBD1	TRBV6-1	TGTGCAGGGGGCCGTGGAAGAACTTCCTACGAGCAGTACTTC	CAGGRGRTSYEQYF
TRBJ2-2	-	TRBD2	TRBV4-2	TGTGCCAGCAGCCAAGGGACTAGCGGGAGGACGGGCACCGGGGAGCTGTTTTTT	CASSQGTSGRTGTGELFF
TRBJ1-1	-	TRBD1	TRBV6-5	TGTGCCAGCAGTCCTGGGACAGGGTTCACTGAAGCTTTCTTT	CASSPGTGFTEAFF
TRBJ1-1	-	TRBD1	TRBV7-9	TGTGCCAGCAGCCTAACAGGGGACACTGAAGCTTTCTTT	CASSLTGDTEAFF
TRBJ2-7	-	-	TRBV9	TGTGCCAGCAGCGTAGGGTGGGGGGGCGACGAGCAGTACTTC	CASSVGWGGDEQYF
TRBJ2-1	few	TRBD2	TRBV6-6	TGTGCCAGCAGTTACTCCGGGAGGGCCACTGAGCAGTTCTTC	CASSYSGRATEQFF
TRBJ2-2	-	TRBD1	TRBV6-6	TGTGCCAGCAGTTCCGGACAGGGAGGTTTCGCCGGGGAGCTGTTTTTT	CASSSGQGGFAGELFF
TRBJ2-2	-	-	TRBV18	TGTGCCAGCTCCCGGATGGGGGGATCGGACTACACCGGGGAGCTGTTTTTT	CASSRMGGSDYTGELFF
TRBJ1-2	-	-	TRBV5-1	TGCGCCAGCAGCTACGACAAGCCTACCTATGGCTACACCTTC	CASSYDKPTYGYTF
TRBJ1-2	-	-	TRBV19	TGTGCCAGTAGAGGACACAGCTATGGCTACACCTTC	CASRGHSYGYTF
TRBJ2-3	few	-	TRBV5-4	TGTGCCAGCAGCTTGGACGGGGTTTTGGATACGCAGTATTTT	CASSLDGVLDTQYF
TRBJ2-3	-	-	TRBV11-3	TGTGCCAGCAGCTTAGAAGGGGGGGCAGATACGCAGTATTTT	CASSLEGGADTQYF
TRBJ1-6	-	TRBD1	TRBV11-2	TGTGCCAGCAGCATCCGACAGGGGGGTTCACCCCTCCACTTT	CASSIRQGGSPLHF
TRBJ1-1	-	-	TRBV7-9	TGTGCCAGCAGCTTAACTATGAACACTGAAGCTTTCTTT	CASSLTMNTEAFF
TRBJ2-3	-	-	TRBV7-9	TGTGCCAGCACCGTGGGGACACGCCGCGGCGATACGCAGTATTTT	CASTVGTRRGDTQYF
TRBJ2-1	-	-	TRBV4-1	TGCGCCAGCAGCCAAGACCGGAATGAGCAGTTCTTC	CASSQDRNEQFF
TRBJ2-7	-	-	TRBV27	TGTGCCAGCAGACGTAACCTAGCGTACCCTTCCGACGAGCAGTACTTC	CASRRNLAYPSDEQYF